Listed below are T cell receptor beta chains from one sample, sequenced in a study of cytomegalovirus exposure and HLA in healthy donors. Produced via immunoSEQ multiplex PCR; TCRdb's table is partial and in-frame only. Altogether approximately 240,000 clones are present, roughly 91% being singletons, with the ten largest covering 1%. Sequenced input: PBMCs. The receptors stem from a woman in her late teens or twenties in good health and CMV-seronegative. Both conserved end residues are part of each CDR3. A D gene is named only where the DNA matches it firmly. Rows give clone size only sometimes, using once, few, many, or a class for an expanded clone.

v_call: TRBV30
d_call: NA
clone_size: NA
j_call: TRBJ2-3
cdr3_nt: TGTGCCGTCCGGAATGGAGGGGCCACAGATACGCAGTATTTT
cdr3_aa: CAVRNGGATDTQYF

v_call: TRBV7-9
d_call: TRBD1
clone_size: once
j_call: TRBJ2-2
cdr3_nt: TGTTCCAGCAGCTTAGGCGGGACGGGAGGACAGGGGAAGTCCGGGGAGCTGTTTTTT
cdr3_aa: CSSSLGGTGGQGKSGELFF

v_call: TRBV4-2
d_call: TRBD2
clone_size: NA
j_call: TRBJ2-1
cdr3_nt: TGTGCCAGCAGCCAAGCCTTAGCGGGAGAGTATGAGCAGTTCTTC
cdr3_aa: CASSQALAGEYEQFF

v_call: TRBV7-9
d_call: NA
clone_size: NA
j_call: TRBJ1-1
cdr3_nt: TGTGCCAGCAGCCTCGAAACGGGCACTGAAGCTTTCTTT
cdr3_aa: CASSLETGTEAFF

v_call: TRBV5-1
d_call: TRBD2
clone_size: NA
j_call: TRBJ2-3
cdr3_nt: TGCGCCAGCAGCTTGCGGCCCGCTAGCGGGGGAGATACGCAGTATTTT
cdr3_aa: CASSLRPASGGDTQYF

v_call: TRBV27
d_call: NA
clone_size: NA
j_call: TRBJ2-7
cdr3_nt: TGTGCCAGCAGTTTCCGGGGGACAGTCAACTACGAGCAGTACTTC
cdr3_aa: CASSFRGTVNYEQYF

v_call: TRBV4-2
d_call: NA
clone_size: NA
j_call: TRBJ2-5
cdr3_nt: TGTGCCAGCAGCGCCGACATTACGTTCGAAGGGGCCCAGTACTTC
cdr3_aa: CASSADITFEGAQYF

v_call: TRBV4-1
d_call: NA
clone_size: NA
j_call: TRBJ2-3
cdr3_nt: TGCGCCAGCAGCCAAAGACCCCCGGGAGATACGCAGTATTTT
cdr3_aa: CASSQRPPGDTQYF

v_call: TRBV5-1
d_call: TRBD2
clone_size: NA
j_call: TRBJ2-3
cdr3_nt: TGCGCCAGCAGCCCATTCGGGGGGGCGCCCACAGATACGCAGTATTTT
cdr3_aa: CASSPFGGAPTDTQYF

v_call: TRBV4-1
d_call: TRBD2
clone_size: NA
j_call: TRBJ2-3
cdr3_nt: TGCGCCAGCAGCCAAGACTACCTTAGCGGGGGGCTGACAGATACGCAGTATTTT
cdr3_aa: CASSQDYLSGGLTDTQYF

v_call: TRBV14
d_call: NA
clone_size: NA
j_call: TRBJ1-2
cdr3_nt: TGTGCCAGCAGCCCAACAGGGAATAACTATGGCTACACCTTC
cdr3_aa: CASSPTGNNYGYTF

v_call: TRBV4-1
d_call: NA
clone_size: NA
j_call: TRBJ1-2
cdr3_nt: TGCGCCAGCAGCCAAGCCGTCTCCCGGGAGATCTATGGCTACACCTTC
cdr3_aa: CASSQAVSREIYGYTF

v_call: TRBV27
d_call: TRBD2
clone_size: once
j_call: TRBJ2-7
cdr3_nt: TGTGCCAGCAGTTTATCTAGCGGGGGGGCCTCTATCTACGAGCAGTACTTC
cdr3_aa: CASSLSSGGASIYEQYF

v_call: TRBV19
d_call: NA
clone_size: NA
j_call: TRBJ1-2
cdr3_nt: TGTGCCAGTAGTATCTGGCCCAACTATGGCTACACCTTC
cdr3_aa: CASSIWPNYGYTF

v_call: TRBV6-6
d_call: TRBD1
clone_size: NA
j_call: TRBJ2-5
cdr3_nt: TGTGCCAGCAGAAATCCGGGACAGGAAGAGACCCAGTACTTC
cdr3_aa: CASRNPGQEETQYF

v_call: TRBV5-1
d_call: NA
clone_size: NA
j_call: TRBJ1-1
cdr3_nt: TGCGCCAGCAGCTCGGGGCGGGGCAGCCTGAACACTGAAGCTTTCTTT
cdr3_aa: CASSSGRGSLNTEAFF

v_call: TRBV2
d_call: TRBD1
clone_size: NA
j_call: TRBJ2-3
cdr3_nt: TGTGCCAGCGGGCAGGGGGCCGATACGCAGTATTTT
cdr3_aa: CASGQGADTQYF

v_call: TRBV19
d_call: TRBD1
clone_size: NA
j_call: TRBJ2-7
cdr3_nt: TGTGCCAGTACCATGACCGGGACAGGGGCCTACGAGCAGTACTTC
cdr3_aa: CASTMTGTGAYEQYF

v_call: TRBV7-8
d_call: NA
clone_size: NA
j_call: TRBJ2-7
cdr3_nt: TGTGCCAGCAGCTTACTTACGGAGGCCTACGAGCAGTACTTC
cdr3_aa: CASSLLTEAYEQYF

v_call: TRBV7-8
d_call: TRBD2
clone_size: NA
j_call: TRBJ2-2
cdr3_nt: TGTGCCAGCAGCTTTATACTTAGCGGGGGTGCGTCCGGGGAGCTGTTTTTT
cdr3_aa: CASSFILSGGASGELFF

v_call: TRBV5-1
d_call: NA
clone_size: few
j_call: TRBJ2-1
cdr3_nt: TGCGCCAGCAGCTGGGGCCTTACCACAACCAACGATGAGCAGTTCTTC
cdr3_aa: CASSWGLTTTNDEQFF

v_call: TRBV28
d_call: TRBD2
clone_size: NA
j_call: TRBJ2-3
cdr3_nt: TGTGCCAGCACCTTGTGGCGGGAGTCAGATACGCAGTATTTT
cdr3_aa: CASTLWRESDTQYF

v_call: TRBV29-1
d_call: NA
clone_size: NA
j_call: TRBJ2-7
cdr3_nt: TGCAGCGTTCTAGACAGAGGTCGCTTCTACGAGCAGTACTTC
cdr3_aa: CSVLDRGRFYEQYF

v_call: TRBV4-1
d_call: NA
clone_size: NA
j_call: TRBJ1-2
cdr3_nt: TGCGCCAGCAGCCAAGCAGGGGATAACTATGGCTACACCTTC
cdr3_aa: CASSQAGDNYGYTF

v_call: TRBV11-2
d_call: NA
clone_size: once
j_call: TRBJ1-1
cdr3_nt: TGTGCCAGCACCGTTCACTATGAAGCTTTCTTT
cdr3_aa: CASTVHYEAFF

v_call: TRBV27
d_call: TRBD1
clone_size: NA
j_call: TRBJ2-1
cdr3_nt: TGTGCCAGCAGTCTAAGGGGGCTAACAATATATGAGCAGTTCTTC
cdr3_aa: CASSLRGLTIYEQFF

v_call: TRBV25-1
d_call: TRBD1
clone_size: NA
j_call: TRBJ2-7
cdr3_nt: TGTGCCAGCAGTGAATCAGCCCAGGGGGCGCGCTACGAGCAGTACTTC
cdr3_aa: CASSESAQGARYEQYF

v_call: TRBV5-4
d_call: NA
clone_size: NA
j_call: TRBJ2-1
cdr3_nt: TGTGCCAGCAGCTTTTCACGGGAACCTTCCTACAATGAGCAGTTCTTC
cdr3_aa: CASSFSREPSYNEQFF

v_call: TRBV4-3
d_call: TRBD2
clone_size: NA
j_call: TRBJ2-5
cdr3_nt: TGCGCCAGCAGCCAAGGGACTAGCGGGGTCCAAGAGACCCAGTACTTC
cdr3_aa: CASSQGTSGVQETQYF

v_call: TRBV9
d_call: NA
clone_size: few
j_call: TRBJ1-6
cdr3_nt: TGTGCCAGCAGCGTAGAAGTCAGGGGAGCGCATTCACCCCTCCACTTT
cdr3_aa: CASSVEVRGAHSPLHF

v_call: TRBV7-9
d_call: TRBD1
clone_size: NA
j_call: TRBJ2-5
cdr3_nt: TGTGCCAGCAGCTTAGGCTACCCCGGGACAGGGGGCGAAGAGACCCAGTACTTC
cdr3_aa: CASSLGYPGTGGEETQYF

v_call: TRBV5-8
d_call: TRBD1
clone_size: NA
j_call: TRBJ1-1
cdr3_nt: TGTGCCAGCACGGACAGGGACGTCGAAGCTTTCTTT
cdr3_aa: CASTDRDVEAFF